This T cell receptor (beta chain) was recorded in a study of blood T cell repertoires in COVID-19. At the level of the study: Donors in the United States, Italy and Spain gave samples during acute or convalescent COVID-19. PBMCs, B-cell-depleted T cells, or T cells provided the cDNA or gDNA that made up the material.

Study processing details: Scientists estimated how many nucleated cells there were by amplifying reference gene primers. The data were produced by immunoSEQ multiplex PCR, yet TCRdb's version contains in-frame clones alone and is incomplete. That table supplies the V and J calls and clone size; D and trimming were determined from the DNA. The table shows 200,000 to 250,000 clones, with roughly 82% occurring only once. This clone showed up just once. CDR3 length equals 15 residues. Germline V lookup: CDR1 SGHRS, CDR2 YFSETQ. Trimming left V 4 bases short and J 6 bases short, with 17 bases between. Material: peripheral blood. The V gene is TRBV5-1, the J gene TRBJ1-5; TRBD1 might be the D (5 bases). The clonotype originates from an elderly woman with active or convalescent COVID-19. CDR3: CASSAGVGTGQPQHF. The DNA of the CDR3 is TGCGCCAGCAGCGCGGGAGTGGGGACCGGTCAGCCCCAGCATTTT. Drawing the rest from reference TRBV5-1 and TRBJ1-5, the complete variable domain is KAGVTQTPRYLIKTRGQQVTLSCSPISGHRSVSWYQQTPGQGLQFLFEYFSETQRNKGNFPGRFSGRQFSNSRSEMNVSTLELGDSALYLCASSAGVGTGQPQHFGDGTRLSIL.